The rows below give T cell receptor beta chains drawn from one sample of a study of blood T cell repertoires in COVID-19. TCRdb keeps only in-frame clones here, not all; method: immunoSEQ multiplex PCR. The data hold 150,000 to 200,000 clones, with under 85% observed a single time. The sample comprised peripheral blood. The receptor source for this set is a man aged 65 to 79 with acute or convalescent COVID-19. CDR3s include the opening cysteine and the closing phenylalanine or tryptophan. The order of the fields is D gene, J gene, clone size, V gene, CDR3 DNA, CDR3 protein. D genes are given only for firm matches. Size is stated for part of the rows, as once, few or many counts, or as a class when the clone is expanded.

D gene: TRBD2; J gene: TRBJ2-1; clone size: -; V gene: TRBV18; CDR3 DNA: TGTGCCAGCTCACCACCCGGTGGGAGGGCCGTAAATGAGCAGTTCTTC; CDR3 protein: CASSPPGGRAVNEQFF
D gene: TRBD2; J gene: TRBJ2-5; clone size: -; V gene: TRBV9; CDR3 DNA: TGTGCCAGCAGCGTTTTAGCGGGGCAAGAGACCCAGTACTTC; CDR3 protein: CASSVLAGQETQYF
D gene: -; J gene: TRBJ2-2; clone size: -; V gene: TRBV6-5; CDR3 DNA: TGTGCCAGCAGTTACGTGGGGACTTCGAACACCGGGGAGCTGTTTTTT; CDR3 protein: CASSYVGTSNTGELFF
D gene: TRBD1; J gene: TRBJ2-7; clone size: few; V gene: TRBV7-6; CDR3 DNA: TGTGCCAGCAGCTACGGGACAGGTAGCTCCTACGAGCAGTACTTC; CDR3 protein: CASSYGTGSSYEQYF
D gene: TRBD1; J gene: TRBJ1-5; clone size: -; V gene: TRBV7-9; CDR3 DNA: TGTGCCAGCAGCCCGGGACAGGTCGGAGATCAGCCCCAGCATTTT; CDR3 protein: CASSPGQVGDQPQHF
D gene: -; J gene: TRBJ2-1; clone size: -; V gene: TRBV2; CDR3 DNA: TGTGCCAGCAAGGAGGAACGGGAAATGGGAAATGAGCAGTTCTTC; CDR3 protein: CASKEEREMGNEQFF
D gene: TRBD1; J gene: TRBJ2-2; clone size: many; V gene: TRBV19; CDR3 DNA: TGTGCCAGTATTCCTACAGGGGGTACCGGGGAGCTGTTTTTT; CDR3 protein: CASIPTGGTGELFF
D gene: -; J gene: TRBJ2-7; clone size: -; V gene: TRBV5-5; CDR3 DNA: TGTGCCAGCAGCTTGGCCCCGTCTATCTCCTACGAGCAGTACTTC; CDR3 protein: CASSLAPSISYEQYF
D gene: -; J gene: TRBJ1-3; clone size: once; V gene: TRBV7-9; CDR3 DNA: TGTGCCAGCAGGATCCCATCGGGGGGCGCAGGAAACACCATATATTTT; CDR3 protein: CASRIPSGGAGNTIYF
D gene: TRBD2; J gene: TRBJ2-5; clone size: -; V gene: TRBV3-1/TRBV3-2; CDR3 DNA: TGTGCCAGCAGCCAGAGGGAGGGCCTAGCGGGGGACCAAGAGACCCAGTACTTC; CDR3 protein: CASSQREGLAGDQETQYF
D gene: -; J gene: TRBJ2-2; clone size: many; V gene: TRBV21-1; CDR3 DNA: TGTGCCAGCAGAAGGGGACTCACCCCGAACACCGGGGAGCTGTTTTTT; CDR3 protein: CASRRGLTPNTGELFF
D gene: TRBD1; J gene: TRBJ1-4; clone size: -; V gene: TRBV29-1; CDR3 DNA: TGCAGCGTTGAGACAGGGCGAGAAAAACTGTTTTTT; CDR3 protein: CSVETGREKLFF
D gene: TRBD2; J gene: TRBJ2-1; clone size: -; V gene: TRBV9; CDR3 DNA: TGTGCCAGCACCCTGAGTAGCGGGAGGCCCTACAATGAGCAGTTCTTC; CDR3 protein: CASTLSSGRPYNEQFF
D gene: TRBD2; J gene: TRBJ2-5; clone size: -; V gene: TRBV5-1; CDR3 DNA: TGCGCCAGCAGCTCGGGACTAGCGGGGCGAGAGACCCAGTACTTC; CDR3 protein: CASSSGLAGRETQYF
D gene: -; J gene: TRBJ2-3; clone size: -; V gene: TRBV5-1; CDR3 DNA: TGCGCCAGCAGCTTGGGGGGATTTCAGGGGCGGCGGTCTAGCACAGATACGCAGTATTTT; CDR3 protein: CASSLGGFQGRRSSTDTQYF
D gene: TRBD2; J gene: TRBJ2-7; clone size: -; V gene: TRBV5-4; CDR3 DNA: TGTGCCAGCAGCCCCACTAGCGGGCCATCCTACGAGCAGTACTTC; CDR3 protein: CASSPTSGPSYEQYF
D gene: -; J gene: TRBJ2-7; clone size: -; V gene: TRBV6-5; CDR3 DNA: TGTGCCAGCACTCATACCGCCGGCGAGCAGTACTTC; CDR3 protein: CASTHTAGEQYF
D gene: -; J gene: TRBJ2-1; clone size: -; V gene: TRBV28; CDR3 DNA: TGTGCCAGCAGTTTCCGACAGAATGAGCAGTTCTTC; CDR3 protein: CASSFRQNEQFF
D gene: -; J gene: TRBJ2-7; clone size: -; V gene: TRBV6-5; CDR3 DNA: TGTGCCAGCAGGCGGGACTTGTCCTACGAGCAGTACTTC; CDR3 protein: CASRRDLSYEQYF
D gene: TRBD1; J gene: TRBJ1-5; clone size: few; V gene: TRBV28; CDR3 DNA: TGTGCCAGCAGTTCTTCATACGATCACAGGGGGCTGAGGGTAGATCAGCCCCAGCATTTT; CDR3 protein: CASSSSYDHRGLRVDQPQHF
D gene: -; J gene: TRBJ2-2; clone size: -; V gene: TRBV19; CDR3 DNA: TGTGCCAGTAGTACCTCCAGGAACACCGGGGAGCTGTTTTTT; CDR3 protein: CASSTSRNTGELFF
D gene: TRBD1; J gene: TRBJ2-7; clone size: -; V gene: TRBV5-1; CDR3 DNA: TGCGCCAGCAGCTTAGGGACAGGGGTAGTCTACGAGCAGTACTTC; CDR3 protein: CASSLGTGVVYEQYF
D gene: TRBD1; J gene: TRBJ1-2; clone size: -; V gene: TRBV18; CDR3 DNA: TGTGCCAGCTCACCAGGGACAGGGGCCTCCTATGGCTACACCTTC; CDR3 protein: CASSPGTGASYGYTF
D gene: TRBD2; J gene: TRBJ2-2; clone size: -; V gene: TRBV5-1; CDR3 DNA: TGCGCCAGCAGCTTGGGCGGGACTACGACCGGGGAGCTGTTTTTT; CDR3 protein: CASSLGGTTTGELFF
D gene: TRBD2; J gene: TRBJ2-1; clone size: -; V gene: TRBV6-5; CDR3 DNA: TGTGCCAGCAGGATGGGAGGCGGGGGATACAATGAGCAGTTCTTC; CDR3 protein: CASRMGGGGYNEQFF
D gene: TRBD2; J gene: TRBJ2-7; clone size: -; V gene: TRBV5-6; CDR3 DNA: TGTGCCAGCAGCTTGTACGGGGGGAGGATCGAGCAGTACTTC; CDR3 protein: CASSLYGGRIEQYF
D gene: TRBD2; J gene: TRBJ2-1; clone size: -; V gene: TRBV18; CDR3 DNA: TGTGCCAGCTCACCACGGGTGGGGCTAGCGGAATTGAGCTCCTACAATGAGCAGTTCTTC; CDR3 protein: CASSPRVGLAELSSYNEQFF
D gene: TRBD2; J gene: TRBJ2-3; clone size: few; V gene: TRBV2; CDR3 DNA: TGTGCCAGCAGGCGGACTAGCGGGAGCGCAGATACGCAGTATTTT; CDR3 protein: CASRRTSGSADTQYF
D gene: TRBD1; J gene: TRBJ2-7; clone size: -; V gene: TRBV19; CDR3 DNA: TGTGCCACCGGAATTCGGGGACAGAACTACGAGCAGTACTTC; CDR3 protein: CATGIRGQNYEQYF
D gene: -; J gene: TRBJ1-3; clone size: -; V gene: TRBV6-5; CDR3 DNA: TGTGCCAGCTACAGCAGTTACTCTGGAAACACCATATATTTT; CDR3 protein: CASYSSYSGNTIYF
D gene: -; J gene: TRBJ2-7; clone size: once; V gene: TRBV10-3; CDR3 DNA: TGTGCCATCTCCCCCGGGACAAAGAGGAGCGAGCAGTACTTC; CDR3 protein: CAISPGTKRSEQYF
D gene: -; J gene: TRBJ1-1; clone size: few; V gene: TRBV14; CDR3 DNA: TGTGCCAGCAGCCAATTTGGGGCCAGCGTGAACACTGAAGCTTTCTTT; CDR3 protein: CASSQFGASVNTEAFF
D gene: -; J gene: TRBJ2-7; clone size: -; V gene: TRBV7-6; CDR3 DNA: TGTGCCAGCAGCCCCGGGACAGAGCAGTACTTC; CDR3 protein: CASSPGTEQYF
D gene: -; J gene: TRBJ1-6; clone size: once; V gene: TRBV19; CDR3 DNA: TGTGCCAGTAGTGCGGGACCGCATAATTCACCCCTCCACTTT; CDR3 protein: CASSAGPHNSPLHF
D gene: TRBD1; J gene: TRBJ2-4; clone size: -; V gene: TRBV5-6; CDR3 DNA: TGTGCCAGCAGCTGGGACAGTGAAAACATTCAGTACTTC; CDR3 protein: CASSWDSENIQYF
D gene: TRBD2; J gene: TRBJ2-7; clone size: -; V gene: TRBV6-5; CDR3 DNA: TGTGCCAGCAGTTACTTGGGACTAGCCGGGGGCGAGCAGTACTTC; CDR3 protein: CASSYLGLAGGEQYF
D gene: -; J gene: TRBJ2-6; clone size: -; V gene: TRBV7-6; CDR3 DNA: TGTGCCAGCAGGAGCAATGGGGCCAACGTCCTGACTTTC; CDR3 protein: CASRSNGANVLTF
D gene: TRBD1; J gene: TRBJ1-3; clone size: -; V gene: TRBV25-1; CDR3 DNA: TGTGCCAGCAGTACCCTTCCCGGGACAGGGGAGGAAAACACCATATATTTT; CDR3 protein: CASSTLPGTGEENTIYF
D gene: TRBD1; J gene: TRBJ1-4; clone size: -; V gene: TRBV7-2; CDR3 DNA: TGTGCCAGCAGCTTAGGAGGAGGGGGCCTGATTCGGACCGAAAAACTGTTTTTT; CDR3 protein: CASSLGGGGLIRTEKLFF
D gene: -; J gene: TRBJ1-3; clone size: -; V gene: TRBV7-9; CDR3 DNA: TGTGCCAGCAGCCCAGGCGCAGGAAACACCATATATTTT; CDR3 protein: CASSPGAGNTIYF
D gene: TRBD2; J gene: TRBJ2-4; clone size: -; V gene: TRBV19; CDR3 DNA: TGTGCCAGTAGTTTAAGGACTAGCGGGATCGAGCGAGCCAAAAACATTCAGTACTTC; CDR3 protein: CASSLRTSGIERAKNIQYF
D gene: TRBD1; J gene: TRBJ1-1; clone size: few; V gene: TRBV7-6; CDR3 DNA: TGTGCCAGCAGCCTGGGACAGCCGAACACTGAAGCTTTCTTT; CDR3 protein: CASSLGQPNTEAFF
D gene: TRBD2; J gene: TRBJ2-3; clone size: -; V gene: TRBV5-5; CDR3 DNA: TGTGCCAGCAGACGGGGACTAGCGGGAGGCACAGATACGCAGTATTTT; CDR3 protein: CASRRGLAGGTDTQYF
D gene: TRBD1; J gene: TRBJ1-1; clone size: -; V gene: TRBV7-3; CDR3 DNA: TGTGCCAGCAGCCGAACAGGGGCCACTGAAGCTTTCTTT; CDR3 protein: CASSRTGATEAFF
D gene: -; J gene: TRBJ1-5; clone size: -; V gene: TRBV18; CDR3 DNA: TGTGCCAGCTCACCACAGAGGGGGAAAGATCAGCCCCAGCATTTT; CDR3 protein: CASSPQRGKDQPQHF
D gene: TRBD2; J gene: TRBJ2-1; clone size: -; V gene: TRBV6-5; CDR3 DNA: TGTGCCAGCAGTTCCTTGAGGGCTAGCGGGGGGCCTGAGCAGTTCTTC; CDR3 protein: CASSSLRASGGPEQFF
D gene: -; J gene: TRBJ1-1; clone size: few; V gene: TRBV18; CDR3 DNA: TGTGCCAGCTCAATCCAGACAGCGAACACTGAAGCTTTCTTT; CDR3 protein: CASSIQTANTEAFF